These T cell receptor beta chains were read from a single sample in a study of glioma-infiltrating T cells. TCRdb fed the multiplex PCR reads into MiXCR, producing one record per CDR3 protein. The sample records under 150,000 distinct CDR3 sequences, approximately 24% being singletons. The source material was glioma tissue, nonneoplastic brain tissue, or PBMCs (not recorded which). Receptor source: a human donor with low-grade glioma or glioblastoma, undergoing nonglioma brain surgery, or in good health (not recorded which). The CDR3 runs from the conserved cysteine through the conserved F or W. Fields, in order: D gene, J gene, clone size, V gene, CDR3 DNA, CDR3 protein. A D gene is named only where the DNA matches it firmly. A clone size is listed for some rows: how often the clone was seen (once, few, many), or a class if it is expanded.

.,TRBJ2-5,.,TRBV18,TGTGCCAGCTCACCAAGGAAATCTCGGGGAGAGACCCAGTACTTC,CASSPRKSRGETQYF
.,TRBJ1-2,many,TRBV20-1,TGCAGTGCTAGCAGGGACTATGGCTACACCTTC,CSASRDYGYTF
.,TRBJ2-1,few,TRBV19,TGTGCCAGTAGTATGGAGGGTCCCCCCTACAATGAGCAGTTCTTC,CASSMEGPPYNEQFF
.,TRBJ1-5,.,TRBV18,TGTGCCAGCTCACCAAGCCAGAGGGGCAATCAGCCCCAGCATTTT,CASSPSQRGNQPQHF
.,TRBJ2-3,.,TRBV3-1,TGTGCCAGCAGAAGGCGAGAGGGCACAGATACGCAGTATTTT,CASRRREGTDTQYF
TRBD1,TRBJ1-6,few,TRBV28,TGTGCCAGCACCCTTCCCGGGGCAGGGGGTAATAATTCACCCCTCCACTTT,CASTLPGAGGNNSPLHF
.,TRBJ2-1,.,TRBV7-2,TGTGCCAGCAACCATATTTCCCTCGGACGGTTCCGCAATGAGCAGTTCTTC,CASNHISLGRFRNEQFF
.,TRBJ2-1,.,TRBV2,TGTGCCAGCAGTTGGGCTCATGGGAATGAGCAGTTCTTC,CASSWAHGNEQFF
.,TRBJ2-3,many,TRBV24-1,TGTGCCACCAGCGGGAGACAGAACACAGATACGCAGTATTTT,CATSGRQNTDTQYF
TRBD2,TRBJ2-1,few,TRBV20-1,TGCAGTGCTAGAGATCCCCTAGCGGGGTCCTCCTACAATGAGCAGTTCTTC,CSARDPLAGSSYNEQFF
TRBD2,TRBJ2-5,few,TRBV12-3/TRBV12-4,TGTGCCAGCAGTGCGGGGGGCTTGGGTGGAGAGACCCAGTACTTC,CASSAGGLGGETQYF
.,TRBJ2-1,few,TRBV7-3,TGTGCCAGCAGCCCACTTGCGACTGACAATGAGCAGTTCTTC,CASSPLATDNEQFF
.,TRBJ1-5,.,TRBV2,TGTGCCAGCAGTGGTATGGGCAGGACCCCTAACCAGCATTTT,CASSGMGRTPNQHF
.,TRBJ2-1,.,TRBV2,TGTGCCAGCAGTGTGCAACCGCTAGGAATGGATGAGCAGTTCTTC,CASSVQPLGMDEQFF
.,TRBJ1-4,.,TRBV5-1,TGCGCCAGCAGCTTGGGACGGGGAACTAATGAAAAACTGTTTTTT,CASSLGRGTNEKLFF
.,TRBJ1-1,many,TRBV27,TGTGCCAGCAGTTTATCGAACAGGGCTATTGAAGCTTTCTTT,CASSLSNRAIEAFF
.,TRBJ1-4,many,TRBV28,.,CASILGQGNEKLFF
.,TRBJ1-3,.,TRBV6-4,TGTGCCAGCAGCCACCTTTCCTGGGACGGCGGAAACACCATATATTTT,CASSHLSWDGGNTIYF
.,TRBJ1-1,many,TRBV27,TGTGCCAGCAGTCTACGACAGATGAACACTGAAGCTTTCTTT,CASSLRQMNTEAFF
TRBD2,TRBJ2-5,few,TRBV27,TGTGCCAGCACCCAACTAGCGGGGGACAGCCAAGAGACCCAGTACTTC,CASTQLAGDSQETQYF
TRBD1,TRBJ1-1,few,TRBV4-1,TGCGCCAGCAGCCTGCAACAGGGGGACACTGAAGCTTTCTTT,CASSLQQGDTEAFF
.,TRBJ1-1,many,TRBV20-1,TGCAGTGCTAGCCCCGGTGCAGGGGTTGGGGCTTTCTTT,CSASPGAGVGAFF
.,TRBJ1-3,.,TRBV14,TGTGCCAGCAGCCTTCACGACAGGCCCTCTGGAAACACCATATATTTT,CASSLHDRPSGNTIYF